The 2 T cell receptor beta chains presented below share a single source sample, sequenced in a study of T cells after yellow fever vaccination. Using its own MiXCR run on the 5' RACE reads, TCRdb lists one record per CDR3 protein. This table holds about 110,000 distinct CDR3 sequences, under 9% found once. The sequences come from CD8+ T cells sorted from PBMCs, collected 45 days after the yellow fever booster vaccination. These receptors all come from a man younger than 45 who received the YFV17D yellow fever vaccine.

This clonotype was recorded many times. The chain carries TRBV20-1 and TRBJ1-1; D might be TRBD1 (5 bases). From germline, CDR1 is DFQATT and CDR2 SNEGSKA (reference sequence). Trimming removed 0 bases at V and 6 bases at J, with 14 bases between. The CDR3 is made up of 14 amino acids. CDR3 bases: TGCAGTGCTAGAGAAACCCCCCTGGGGGCTGAAGCTTTCTTT. It translates to CSARETPLGAEAFF.

This clonotype has a count of ten or more. The V gene is TRBV5-5, the J gene TRBJ2-7, with 10 bases fitting TRBD2. The CDR3 runs 17 residues. V was pared by 4 bases and J by 2 bases, with 12 bases of the junction left unmatched. Germline V gene sequence: CDR1 SGHKS, CDR2 YYEKEE (reference sequence). CDR3 DNA: TGTGCCAGCAGCCCGCTCGAGGCTACTAGCGGGGCCTACGAGCAGTACTTC. Its protein product is CASSPLEATSGAYEQYF. The variable domain in full, completed from reference TRBV5-5 and TRBJ2-7, reads DAGVTQSPTHLIKTRGQQVTLRCSPISGHKSVSWYQQVLGQGPQFIFQYYEKEERGRGNFPDRFSARQFPNYSSELNVNALLLGDSALYLCASSPLEATSGAYEQYFGPGTRLTVT.